The clone carrying this TCR beta chain showed up many times. What it binds is unknown. In making TCR beta libraries, quantitative 5'-RACE with molecular barcodes was used. TCRdb fed the 5' RACE reads into MiXCR, producing one record per CDR3 protein. The sample consists of about 480,000 distinct CDR3 sequences, approximately 17% of them appearing once. The sample is drawn from a study of CD8 T cells in ankylosing spondylitis. General observations from the study: CD8+ cells made up the disease-linked clones, which were relatively rare in peripheral blood. Apparently characteristic of ankylosing spondylitis blood was a TCR beta motif (about 8 highly homologous variants).

The TCR sequence derives from a male donor with ankylosing spondylitis. The material sequenced was blood, either unsorted or a sorted T cell fraction (not recorded which).

The chain's CDR3 is CASSPREETQYF. CDR3 coding DNA: TGTGCCAGCTCACCACGCGAGGAGACCCAGTACTTC. The rearrangement links TRBV18 to TRBJ2-5; no firm D call. The CDR3 is made up of 12 amino acids. V was clipped by 1 base and J by 5 bases, with 5 bases between them. Germline-derived CDR1 and CDR2 are KGHSH and LQKENI.